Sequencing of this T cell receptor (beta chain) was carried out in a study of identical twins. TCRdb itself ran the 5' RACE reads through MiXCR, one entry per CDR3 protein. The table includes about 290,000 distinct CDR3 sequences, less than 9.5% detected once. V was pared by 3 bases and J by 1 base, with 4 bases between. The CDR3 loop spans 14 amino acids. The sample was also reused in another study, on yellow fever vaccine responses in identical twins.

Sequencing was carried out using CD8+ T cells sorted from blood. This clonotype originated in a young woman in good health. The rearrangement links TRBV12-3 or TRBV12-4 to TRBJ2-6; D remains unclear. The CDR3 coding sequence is TGTGCCAGCAGTTTTGAGTCTGGGGCCAACGTCCTGACTTTC. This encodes CASSFESGANVLTF.